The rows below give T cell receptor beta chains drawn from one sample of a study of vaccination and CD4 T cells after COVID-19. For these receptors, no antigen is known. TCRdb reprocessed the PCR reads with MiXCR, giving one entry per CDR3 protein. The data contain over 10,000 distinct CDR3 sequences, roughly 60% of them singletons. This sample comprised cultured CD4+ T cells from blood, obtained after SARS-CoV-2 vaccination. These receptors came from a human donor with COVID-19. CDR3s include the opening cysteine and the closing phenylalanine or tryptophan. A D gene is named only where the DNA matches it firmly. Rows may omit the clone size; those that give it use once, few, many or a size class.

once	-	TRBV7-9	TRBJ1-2	TGTGCCAGCAGCACCCCCGGGGGGTTTTGGGGCTACACCTTC	CASSTPGGFWGYTF
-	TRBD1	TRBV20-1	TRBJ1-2	TGCAGTGCTAGATCAGACAGGGCCATCCGCTATGGCTACACCTTC	CSARSDRAIRYGYTF
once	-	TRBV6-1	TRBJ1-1	TGTCCCAGCAGACGCCCGGGAGGAGTGAACACTGAAGCTTTCTTT	CPSRRPGGVNTEAFF
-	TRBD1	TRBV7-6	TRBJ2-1	TGTGCCAGCAGCTTCGGGACAGGTGACAATGAGCAGTTCTTC	CASSFGTGDNEQFF
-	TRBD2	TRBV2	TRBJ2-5	TGTGCCAGCATAAGGACTAGGTCGACAGAGACCCAGTACTTC	CASIRTRSTETQYF
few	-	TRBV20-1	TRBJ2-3	TGCAGCGACCTAGGGCGGGGACCCACAGATACGCAGTATTTT	CSDLGRGPTDTQYF
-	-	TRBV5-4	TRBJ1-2	TGTGCCAGCAGCTACCTAGCTAACTATGGCTACACCTTC	CASSYLANYGYTF
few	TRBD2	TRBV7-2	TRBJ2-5	TGTGCCAGCAGCCGGACTAGCGGGGGTCAAGAGACCCAGTACTTC	CASSRTSGGQETQYF
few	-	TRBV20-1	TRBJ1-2	TGCAGTGCTAGAGAAGGGGCCGGCTACACCTTC	CSAREGAGYTF
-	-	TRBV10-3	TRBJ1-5	TGTGCCATCAGGCCGGACGGAAACAATCAGCCCCAGCATTTT	CAIRPDGNNQPQHF
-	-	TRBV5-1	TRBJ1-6	TGCGCCAGCAGCTTTGGGGGCAATTCACCCCTCCACTTT	CASSFGGNSPLHF
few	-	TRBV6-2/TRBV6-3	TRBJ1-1	TGTGCCAGCAGTCTCCTCCTGAACACTGAAGCTTTCTTT	CASSLLLNTEAFF
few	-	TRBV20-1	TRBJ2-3	TGCAGTGCCGGAGAGCGGCTAACTGGCACAGATACGCAGTATTTT	CSAGERLTGTDTQYF
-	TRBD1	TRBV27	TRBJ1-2	TGTGCCAGCGGTCCGGGACAGTTATTCTATGGCTACACCTTC	CASGPGQLFYGYTF
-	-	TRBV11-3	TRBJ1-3	TGTGCCAGCAGCTTACCCCCGGCTCACACCATATATTTT	CASSLPPAHTIYF
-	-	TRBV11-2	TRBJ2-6	TGTGCCAGCAACTCCCCCTTCGGGTCTGGGGCCAACGTCCTGACTTTC	CASNSPFGSGANVLTF
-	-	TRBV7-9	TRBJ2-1	TGTGCCAGCTTGACAGGACTAAGCAATGAGCAGTTCTTC	CASLTGLSNEQFF
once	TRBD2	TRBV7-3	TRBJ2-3	TGTGCCAGCAGCACCTCGGGACTAGGAATATCAGATACGCGGTATTTT	CASSTSGLGISDTRYF
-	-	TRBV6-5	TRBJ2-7	TGTGCCAGCAGTTACGGTCCACCGTACAGGGTAGCCGAGCAGTACTTC	CASSYGPPYRVAEQYF
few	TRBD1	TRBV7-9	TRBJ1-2	TGTGCCAGCAGCTTAGTCACAGGGGCGTATGGCTACACCTTC	CASSLVTGAYGYTF